The 10 T cell receptor beta chains below were found in one sample sequenced in a study of T cell responses to AZD1222 COVID-19 vaccine. Profiling relied on immunoSEQ multiplex PCR, and the TCRdb table lists in-frame clones only, not all of them. There are roughly 110,000 clones in the sample; 85% to 90% occur only once, and over 4.5% lies in the top ten. The source material was peripheral blood, sampled on day 0 of AZD1222 vaccination. The origin of the receptors is an adult in good health.

This rearrangement joins TRBV12-3 or TRBV12-4 to TRBJ1-2, with unresolved D. There are 12 residues in the CDR3. Trimming cost V 6 bases and J 1 base, with 6 bases left between them. The DNA of the CDR3 is TGTGCCAGCAGCGGGAGTAACTATGGCTACACCTTC. Amino acid sequence: CASSGSNYGYTF.

This chain links TRBV4-1 with TRBJ2-3; the match to TRBD2 covers 7 bases. Per the germline V gene, CDR1 is MGHRA and CDR2 is YSYEKL. Trimming took 6 bases from V and 4 from J; bases not matched to a gene: 7. The CDR3 has 14 residues. CDR3 region: CASSTGLVSDTQYF. As DNA, the CDR3 is TGCGCCAGCAGTACCGGACTAGTTTCAGATACGCAGTATTTT.

The chain carries TRBV10-1 and TRBJ2-1, with 9 bases fitting TRBD2. V shed 0 bases, J shed 6 bases, and the junction held 0 bases outside the gene matches. This CDR3 region has 14 residues. Germline loops: CDR1 WNHNN, CDR2 SYGVQD (reference sequence). CDR3 loop: CASSESSGSNEQFF. In DNA form, the CDR3 reads TGCGCCAGCAGTGAGTCTAGCGGGAGCAATGAGCAGTTCTTC.

This clone was counted once. The V and J genes are TRBV6-5 and TRBJ1-5; D not certain. The CDR3 consists of 13 residues. Germline values: CDR1 MNHEY, CDR2 SVGAGI. V lost 7 bases and J lost 3, with 10 bases in between. For the CDR3, the DNA is TGTGCCAGCAAAATGGCCAACAATCAGCCCCAGCATTTT. Translating it yields CASKMANNQPQHF.

The rearrangement joins TRBV27 to TRBJ2-5; no clear D. Trimming took off 1 base at V and 1 base at J, with 7 bases between the two ends. In germline, CDR1 is MNHEY, CDR2 SMNVEV (reference sequence). The CDR3 sequence is 14 residues long. The CDR3 coding sequence is TGTGCCAGCAGTTTATTGGGGTCCCAAGAGACCCAGTACTTC. It yields the protein CASSLLGSQETQYF.

The chain combines TRBV4-1 with TRBJ1-2; no reliable D call. There are 14 residues in the CDR3. The germline V gene has CDR1 MGHRA and CDR2 YSYEKL. V lost 0 bases to trimming and J lost 4 bases, with 9 bases between them. This CDR3 is CASSQDVVIYGYTF. Here the CDR3 DNA reads TGCGCCAGCAGCCAAGATGTGGTGATCTATGGCTACACCTTC.

This sequence joins TRBV11-2 and TRBJ2-2; TRBD1 is a possible D gene (6 bases). Trimming shortened V by 3 bases and J by 6 bases, and 14 bases separated the two germline ends. CDR1 is SGHAT, CDR2 FQNNGV, per germline. The CDR3 consists of 15 residues. The chain's CDR3 is CASSFGQPLAGELFF. CDR3 sequence (DNA): TGTGCCAGCAGCTTTGGACAGCCACTCGCCGGGGAGCTGTTTTTT.

The rearrangement links TRBV6-6 to TRBJ2-7; 11 nucleotides agree with TRBD2. The CDR3 has 15 amino acids. The V gene's germline CDR1 is MNHNY and CDR2 SVGAGI (reference sequence). The J segment lost 1 base and the V segment lost 6 bases, leaving 5 bases of the junction unmatched. The CDR3 reads CASRPTSGSSYEQYF. In DNA form, the CDR3 reads TGTGCCAGCAGGCCCACTAGCGGGAGTTCCTACGAGCAGTACTTC.

This chain's CDR3 is CSVDRPQGTDTQYF. CDR3 sequence (DNA): TGCAGCGTTGATAGGCCACAGGGAACAGATACGCAGTATTTT. V usage is TRBV29-1 and J usage is TRBJ2-3; possible D gene TRBD1, 6 bases. CDR1 SQVTM and CDR2 ANQGSEA come from the germline V gene. The CDR3 totals 14 residues. The ends were cut back, 3 bases at V and 3 bases at J, with 13 bases in the middle.

This chain joins TRBV10-3 and TRBJ1-1; TRBD1 matches 10 bases. The CDR3 loop spans 15 amino acids. After removal of 10 bases from V and 1 base from J, the junction contained 9 bases not matched to a gene. CDR1 and CDR2 (germline): ENHRY, SYGVKD. Written as DNA, the CDR3 is TGTGCCACGAAGGACAGGGGGTTGTCGAACACTGAAGCTTTCTTT. Translated, it gives CATKDRGLSNTEAFF.